A single sample is the source of the 19 T cell receptor beta chains below, sequenced in a study of cytomegalovirus exposure and HLA in healthy donors. The PCR contained 60 Vbeta and 13 Jbeta primers. Produced via immunoSEQ multiplex PCR; TCRdb's table is partial and in-frame only. The sample lists under 200,000 clones, roughly 77% occurring once. The sample was PBMCs. Receptors were obtained from a woman in her 40s in good health and CMV-seropositive.

This clone was recorded once. V gene TRBV9 combines with J gene TRBJ2-7, with D perhaps matching TRBD2 (5 bases). Trimming took 3 bases from V and 3 from J, leaving 16 bases between them. This CDR3 spans 15 amino acids. Germline values: CDR1 SGDLS, CDR2 YYNGEE. The CDR3 sequence: CASSAGPGMVYEQYF. In nucleotides, the CDR3 is TGTGCCAGCAGCGCGGGCCCGGGAATGGTCTACGAGCAGTACTTC.

The V gene is TRBV7-6, the J gene TRBJ2-3; D gene uncertain. Germline V lookup: CDR1 SGHVS, CDR2 FNYEAQ. This CDR3 region has 13 residues. Deletions cut 2 bases from V and 6 bases from J, with 9 bases between. The CDR3 sequence is CASSLTGHDTQYF. The CDR3, as DNA: TGTGCCAGCAGCTTAACCGGTCACGATACGCAGTATTTT.

The V call is TRBV29-1, the J call TRBJ1-1; D gene unclear. The CDR3 covers 15 residues. V shed 4 bases and J shed 5 bases, with 20 bases lying between them. The germline gives CDR1 SQVTM, CDR2 ANQGSEA. CDR3 sequence (DNA): TGCAGCGTTGGGGTTCTCGCGGGCTATGAGACTGAAGCTTTCTTT. Its protein is CSVGVLAGYETEAFF.

The chain is built from TRBV14 and TRBJ2-7; D remains ambiguous. This CDR3 has 12 amino acids. CDR1 is SGHDN, CDR2 FVKESK, per germline. Trimming removed 2 bases from V and 1 base from J, with 3 bases in between. This chain's CDR3 is CASSQLSYEQYF. The CDR3 nucleotides are TGTGCCAGCAGCCAACTGTCCTACGAGCAGTACTTC.

The chain uses TRBV27 and TRBJ2-7; TRBD2 aligns across 8 bases. The CDR3 is 14 residues long. V lost 5 bases, J lost 5 bases, and 8 bases stayed unmatched. Germline V gene data show CDR1 as MNHEY and CDR2 as SMNVEV (reference sequence). CDR3 sequence: CASSRSGSRDEQYF. In DNA form, the CDR3 reads TGTGCCAGCAGTCGGAGCGGGAGTAGGGACGAGCAGTACTTC.

This clone was picked up a small number of times. The rearrangement links TRBV1 to TRBJ2-5; the table assigns TRBD1, which was not confirmed against the DNA. TRBV1 is marked as a pseudogene. CDR3 length: 13 residues. The CDR3 region has the DNA TGCACCAGTGGAAAAACAGGGGAAGAGACCCAGTACTTC. This encodes CTSGKTGEETQYF.

V and J are TRBV4-3 and TRBJ2-6; 8 bases fit TRBD1. This CDR3 contains 15 residues. Trimming removed 6 bases from V and 2 bases from J; junction bases left unmatched: 3. Germline V CDR1 and CDR2: LGHNA, YSLEER. CDR3 region: CASSIQGAGANVLTF. The DNA of the CDR3 is TGCGCCAGCAGTATACAGGGGGCTGGGGCCAACGTCCTGACTTTC.

The J gene is TRBJ2-7, the V gene TRBV2; TRBD2 is a possible D gene (5 bases). V lost 10 bases and J 4 bases, leaving 8 bases between the germline ends. Germline V gene sequence: CDR1 SNHLY, CDR2 FYNNEI. The CDR3 covers 10 residues. CDR3 loop: CATAGYEQYF. The CDR3 DNA is TGTGCCACCGCGGGTTACGAGCAGTACTTC.

This chain joins TRBV21-1 and TRBJ1-2; the table names TRBD1, a call not compared with the DNA. TRBV21-1 is assigned pseudogene status. The CDR3 contains 15 residues. CDR3: CASSTKTGDGYGYTF. CDR3 coding DNA: TGTGCCAGCAGCACGAAGACAGGGGACGGCTATGGCTACACCTTC.

This clone was recorded a few times. The chain has TRBV7-3 and TRBJ2-1, with D hard to call. Germline V gene data show CDR1 as SGHTA and CDR2 as FQGTGA. V was clipped by 0 bases and J by 7 bases, with 7 bases between them. CDR3 length equals 13 residues. The CDR3 is CASSLTIGNEQFF. CDR3 bases: TGTGCCAGCAGCTTAACAATCGGGAATGAGCAGTTCTTC.

The chain joins TRBV5-1 to TRBJ1-2, with 7 nucleotides matching TRBD1. CDR3 length equals 14 residues. The germline CDR1 and CDR2 sequences are SGHRS and YFSETQ. Germline trimming cut 5 bases from V and 5 bases from J; bases unmatched to any gene: 9. CDR3 in DNA: TGCGCCAGCAGACCGGGAGACAGGGTGTATGGCTACACCTTC. Its protein is CASRPGDRVYGYTF.

The chain recombines TRBV7-9 with TRBJ1-2; D is ambiguous. Germline assignment: CDR1 SEHNR and CDR2 FQNEAQ (reference sequence). V dropped 4 bases and J dropped 8 bases, with 14 bases sitting between them. CDR3 length equals 13 residues. The CDR3 DNA reads as TGTGCCAGCAGCTCCGGACGGCGGGAGGGCTACACCTTC. Encoded protein: CASSSGRREGYTF. The full variable domain, in which reference TRBV7-9 and TRBJ1-2 provide the parts outside the CDR3, is DTGVSQNPRHKITKRGQNVTFRCDPISEHNRLYWYRQTLGQGPEFLTYFQNEAQLEKSRLLSDRFSAERPKGSFSTLEIQRTEQGDSAMYLCASSSGRREGYTFGSGTRLTVV.

The chain couples TRBV11-2 to TRBJ2-7, with 7 bases fitting TRBD1. CDR3 length: 15 residues. The V segment lost 6 bases and the J segment 5 bases; nucleotides outside the gene matches: 13. The germline CDR1 and CDR2 sequences are SGHAT and FQNNGV. CDR3 sequence: CASSYRGTQGNEQYF. CDR3 bases: TGTGCCAGCAGTTACAGGGGCACGCAGGGGAACGAGCAGTACTTC. The complete variable domain, with remaining parts taken from reference TRBV11-2 and TRBJ2-7, reads EAGVAQSPRYKIIEKRQSVAFWCNPISGHATLYWYQQILGQGPKLLIQFQNNGVVDDSQLPKDRFSAERLKGVDSTLKIQPAKLEDSAVYLCASSYRGTQGNEQYFGPGTRLTVT.

J is TRBJ2-1 and V is TRBV11-2; maybe TRBD2 (5 bases). CDR3 length equals 14 residues. Trimming took 1 base from V and 6 from J, leaving 10 bases between them. The germline CDR1 and CDR2 sequences are SGHAT and FQNNGV. The CDR3: CASSLVSGSNEQFF. The CDR3 DNA reads as TGTGCCAGCAGCTTAGTCTCGGGAAGCAATGAGCAGTTCTTC.

Notes on this clone: Other nucleotide sequences from this sample produce the same CDR3. The rearrangement links TRBV10-1 to TRBJ2-1; D is possibly TRBD2 (6 bases). Trimming removed 3 bases at V and 1 base at J, with 7 bases between. Germline CDR1 is WNHNN and CDR2 is SYGVQD (reference sequence). The CDR3 is made up of 14 amino acids. CDR3 coding DNA: TGCGCCAGCAGTGAAAGCGGGTCCTACAATGAGCAGTTCTTC. It translates to CASSESGSYNEQFF.

The V call is TRBV7-9, the J call TRBJ2-2, with D possibly being TRBD1 (5 bases). CDR3 length equals 15 residues. Trimming shortened V by 2 bases and J by 7 bases, and 14 bases separated the two germline ends. Germline V gene data show CDR1 as SEHNR and CDR2 as FQNEAQ (reference sequence). The CDR3 DNA is TGTGCCAGCAGCTTATGGTCTGGACAAAACGGGGAGCTGTTTTTT. Its translation: CASSLWSGQNGELFF.

J is TRBJ2-1 and V is TRBV5-1; possible D gene TRBD1, 6 bases. Germline CDR1 reads SGHRS; CDR2 reads YFSETQ. V was pared by 4 bases and J by 10 bases, with 21 bases between. This CDR3 has 15 amino acids. Here the CDR3 reads CASSPGTTTTGEQFF. The CDR3 bases are TGCGCCAGCAGCCCCGGGACAACCACAACCGGGGAGCAGTTCTTC.

This clone was counted a single time. This chain joins TRBV2 and TRBJ2-4, with no clear D. This CDR3 comprises 15 residues. CDR1 is SNHLY, CDR2 FYNNEI, per germline. Trimming stripped 1 base from V and 2 bases from J, with 9 bases between. Here the CDR3 DNA reads TGTGCCAGCAGTGAAGTAGTTGTGACCAAAAACATTCAGTACTTC. The encoded protein is CASSEVVVTKNIQYF.

The rearrangement joins TRBV6-5 to TRBJ2-7, with 9 bases matching TRBD2. The germline V gene encodes CDR1 MNHEY and CDR2 SVGAGI. The length of the CDR3 is 14 residues. V lost 6 bases and J lost 5; bases outside the gene matches: 8. CDR3 sequence (DNA): TGTGCCAGCAGAATTAGCGGGAGTTGGAACGAGCAGTACTTC. Encoded protein: CASRISGSWNEQYF.